These 2 T cell receptor beta chains were all obtained from the same sample, sequenced in a study of cytomegalovirus exposure and HLA in healthy donors. With 60 Vbeta and 13 Jbeta primers, the PCR was carried out. Sequenced by immunoSEQ multiplex PCR; TCRdb stores in-frame clones only, minus some. The table records 90,000 to 150,000 clones, about three fifths of them present only once. Sequencing was performed on PBMCs. The receptors shown here come from a man in his forties in good health and CMV-seropositive.

The V gene is TRBV5-1, the J gene TRBJ2-3; 9 bases fit TRBD1. Germline V gene sequence: CDR1 SGHRS, CDR2 YFSETQ. The CDR3 extends over 14 amino acids. V shed 1 base, J shed 5 bases, and the junction held 2 bases outside the gene matches. CDR3 nucleotides: TGCGCCAGCAGCTTGTACAGGGGGCGAGATACGCAGTATTTT. Translated, it gives CASSLYRGRDTQYF.

This clone was observed a handful of times. This chain uses TRBV19 with TRBJ1-5, with 10 bases identical to TRBD1. This CDR3 is 15 amino acids long. Germline V CDR1 and CDR2: LNHDA, SQIVND (reference sequence). Unmatched junction bases numbered 6, after V lost 7 bases and J lost 3 bases. CDR3 amino acids: CASTRGTGVNQPQHF. CDR3 in DNA: TGTGCCAGTACCCGAGGGACAGGGGTCAATCAGCCCCAGCATTTT. The whole variable domain, filled in from reference TRBV19 and TRBJ1-5, reads DGGITQSPKYLFRKEGQNVTLSCEQNLNHDAMYWYRQDPGQGLRLIYYSQIVNDFQKGDIAEGYSVSREKKESFPLTVTSAQKNPTAFYLCASTRGTGVNQPQHFGDGTRLSIL.